The 4 T cell receptor beta chains below all came from one sample that was sequenced in a study of beta chain features in type 1 diabetes. Study conclusions and caveats: For Type 1 diabetes patients, all four CD4+ subsets carried TCRB CDR3s that were moderately but significantly shorter.

No antigen has been identified for these receptors. Sequenced material consisted of expressed TCRB transcripts (all of the isolated RNA was reverse transcribed). The assay was immunoSEQ multiplex PCR, and TCRdb's table has in-frame clones only and misses some. The data show about 700,000 clones, around 15% seen once. The sequencing sample was made of naive CD4+ T cells from blood. The receptors were sampled from a man between 18 and 29 years old with type 1 diabetes.

The chain combines TRBV29-1 with TRBJ1-1, with 8 positions matching TRBD1. The CDR3 contains 14 residues. V shed 6 bases, J shed 1 base, and the junction held 7 bases outside the gene matches. CDR1 SQVTM and CDR2 ANQGSEA come from the germline V gene. The CDR3 nucleotides are TGCAGCGTACTCGGACAGGGAGGGAACACTGAAGCTTTCTTT. Translation gives CSVLGQGGNTEAFF.

This chain joins TRBV5-1 and TRBJ1-1; 10 bases are a match to TRBD1. Germline CDR1 is SGHRS and CDR2 is YFSETQ. This CDR3 is built from 14 residues. Trimming at V came to 4 bases and at J to 4 bases, leaving 4 bases not matched to a gene. The CDR3 nucleotides read TGCGCCAGCAGCACCGGACAGGGGGGCACTGAAGCTTTCTTT. Amino acid sequence: CASSTGQGGTEAFF.

J is TRBJ1-3 and V is TRBV29-1; D is undetermined. Trimming shortened V by 4 bases and J by 0 bases, and 13 bases separated the two germline ends. This CDR3 spans 15 amino acids. Germline V CDR1 and CDR2: SQVTM, ANQGSEA. The CDR3 nucleotides read TGCAGCGTTGTCAGCCGGGCCAGCTCTGGAAACACCATATATTTT. It yields the protein CSVVSRASSGNTIYF.

About this clone itself: Other DNA sequences within the sample encode an identical CDR3. V and J are TRBV4-1 and TRBJ1-2; TRBD1 matches 10 bases. CDR3 size: 14 residues. With 4 bases clipped from V and 4 bases from J, the junction kept 3 bases outside the gene matches. Germline CDR1 is MGHRA and CDR2 is YSYEKL. CDR3 residues: CASSPGQGGYGYTF. The CDR3 nucleotides read TGCGCCAGCAGCCCAGGACAGGGGGGCTATGGCTACACCTTC.